One and the same sample provided the 25 T cell receptor beta chains below, sequenced in a study of T cells after yellow fever vaccination. MiXCR, applied by TCRdb to the 5' RACE reads, yields one record per CDR3 protein. This sample has under 550,000 distinct CDR3 sequences, with around a fifth found just once. Material: PBMCs, obtained approximately 22 days after the first yellow fever vaccination. The receptors originated from a man between 18 and 29 years old who received the YFV17D yellow fever vaccine.

The chain couples TRBV4-3 to TRBJ1-5; TRBD1 matches 8 bases. CDR3 length: 19 residues. V shed 0 bases and J 0 bases; nucleotides not matched to a gene: 10. CDR1 and CDR2 from the germline V gene are LGHNA and YSLEER. This CDR3 reads CASSQESWGQVASNQPQHF. CDR3 DNA: TGCGCCAGCAGCCAAGAGTCTTGGGGACAGGTCGCTAGCAATCAGCCCCAGCATTTT.

This clonotype was detected many times. The chain links TRBV7-2 to TRBJ2-2; 9 nucleotides agree with TRBD1. Germline-derived CDR1 and CDR2 are SGHTA and FQGNSA. CDR3 length: 15 amino acids. Trimming at V came to 4 bases and at J to 4 bases, leaving 4 bases not matched to a gene. The CDR3 sequence: CASSYGTGTTGELFF. The CDR3 nucleotides read TGTGCCAGCAGCTACGGGACAGGGACCACCGGGGAGCTGTTTTTT.

This clonotype was found a few times. The rearrangement uses TRBV12-3 or TRBV12-4 and TRBJ1-3, with 8 bases lining up with TRBD1. V lost 7 bases, J lost 0 bases, and 11 bases stayed unmatched. The CDR3 sequence is 17 residues long. CDR3 region: CASTLDRGALSGNTIYF. The CDR3 nucleotides read TGTGCCAGCACCCTAGACAGGGGCGCTCTCTCTGGAAACACCATATATTTT.

The CDR3 loop reads CASSWKGESQPQHF. CDR3 coding DNA: TGTGCCAGCAGCTGGAAGGGGGAGAGTCAGCCCCAGCATTTT. The rearrangement links TRBV5-4 to TRBJ1-5, with D possibly matching TRBD1 (6 bases). CDR1 and CDR2 from the germline V gene are SGHNT and YYREEE (reference sequence). The CDR3 sequence is 14 residues long. Trimming pared 3 bases from V and 6 bases from J, leaving 13 bases between.

The chain has TRBV12-3 or TRBV12-4 and TRBJ2-1; 10 bases fit TRBD1. The V gene end was trimmed by 1 base and the J gene end by 4 bases; junction bases not matched to a gene: 7. This CDR3 region has 17 residues. CDR3 nucleotides: TGTGCCAGCAGTTTAGACCCGGGACAGGGGAGTTACAATGAGCAGTTCTTC. Translation: CASSLDPGQGSYNEQFF.

J is TRBJ2-1 and V is TRBV7-7; 8 positions match TRBD2. Germline V gene sequence: CDR1 SSHAT, CDR2 FNYEAQ (reference sequence). V lost 3 bases, J lost 4 bases, and 8 bases stayed unmatched. The CDR3 has 16 residues. The CDR3 here is CASSLTLRGEYNEQFF. The CDR3 nucleotides read TGTGCCAGCAGCTTGACACTGCGGGGGGAATACAATGAGCAGTTCTTC.

This clonotype came up many times. The CDR3 region is CASSLGRYEQYF. The CDR3 nucleotides are TGTGCCAGCAGCTTAGGGAGGTACGAGCAGTACTTC. The chain couples TRBV5-4 to TRBJ2-7; perhaps TRBD2 as D (6 bases). The ends were cut back, 2 bases at V and 4 bases at J, with 7 bases in the middle. This CDR3 is 12 amino acids long. Germline V gives CDR1 SGHNT, CDR2 YYREEE (reference sequence).

This clonotype was observed a handful of times. The chain links TRBV11-2 to TRBJ2-5; 9 nucleotides align to TRBD1. Per the germline V gene, CDR1 is SGHAT and CDR2 is FQNNGV. V lost 5 bases to trimming and J lost 2 bases; unmatched junction nucleotides: 15. This CDR3 contains 18 residues. CDR3 loop: CASSAAPGTGISQETQYF. The CDR3 nucleotides read TGTGCCAGCAGCGCAGCTCCCGGGACAGGGATATCACAAGAGACCCAGTACTTC.

The chain is built from TRBV27 and TRBJ1-2; 9 bases line up with TRBD1. The V gene end was trimmed by 5 bases and the J gene end by 8 bases; junction bases not matched to a gene: 9. This CDR3 region has 14 residues. Germline lookup yields CDR1 MNHEY and CDR2 SMNVEV (reference sequence). The CDR3 is CASSPGQGIWGYTF. The CDR3, as DNA: TGTGCCAGCAGTCCCGGACAGGGGATTTGGGGCTACACCTTC.

This clonotype was detected a few times. J is TRBJ1-3 and V is TRBV7-2, with D unclear. The length of the CDR3 is 14 residues. The V end lost 2 bases, the J end lost 4 bases, and 9 bases lay between the germline ends. Germline V lookup: CDR1 SGHTA, CDR2 FQGNSA. The CDR3 here is CASSLRNQGNTIYF. The CDR3 DNA reads TGTGCCAGCAGCTTACGAAACCAGGGAAACACCATATATTTT.

This clonotype showed up just a few times. This chain links TRBV3-1 with TRBJ2-3; TRBD2 aligns across 11 bases. CDR3 length: 16 residues. Germline trimming cut 5 bases from V and 3 bases from J; bases unmatched to any gene: 7. Germline V gene data show CDR1 as LGHDT and CDR2 as YNNKEL (reference sequence). The chain's CDR3 is CASSAFRLAGTDTQYF. In nucleotides, the CDR3 is TGTGCCAGCAGCGCATTTCGACTAGCGGGAACAGATACGCAGTATTTT.

This clonotype was detected many times. This rearrangement joins TRBV20-1 to TRBJ2-2, with D unclear. CDR1 DFQATT and CDR2 SNEGSKA come from the germline V gene (reference sequence). V dropped 3 bases and J dropped 7 bases, with 12 bases sitting between them. The CDR3 contains 13 residues. CDR3 in DNA: TGCAGTGCTAGTAACTATGTCGACGGGGAGCTGTTTTTT. Amino acids: CSASNYVDGELFF.

The chain couples TRBV6-2 or TRBV6-3 to TRBJ2-5; D unresolved. This CDR3 is 12 amino acids long. The V and J ends lost 2 bases and 2 bases respectively, with 3 bases between them. The germline CDR1 and CDR2 sequences are MNHEY and SVGEGT. The CDR3 nucleotides read TGTGCCAGCAGTTACGAACAAGAGACCCAGTACTTC. Protein sequence: CASSYEQETQYF.

This clonotype was observed a handful of times. The rearrangement joins TRBV20-1 to TRBJ1-4, with a tentative D call TRBD1 (5 bases). The V gene's germline CDR1 is DFQATT and CDR2 SNEGSKA (reference sequence). This CDR3 is 13 amino acids long. The V end lost 4 bases, the J end lost 5 bases, and 11 bases lay between the germline ends. The DNA for the CDR3 is TGCAGTGCTATCGGGGGGGAGAATGAAAAACTGTTTTTT. Its translation is CSAIGGENEKLFF.

This clonotype was detected only a few times. This chain uses TRBV15 with TRBJ2-3; D is undetermined. This CDR3 is built from 17 residues. Trimming left V 0 bases short and J 2 bases short, with 15 bases between. Germline CDR1 reads LNHNV; CDR2 reads YYDKDF (reference sequence). The CDR3 region is CATSRDYARLATDTQYF. In DNA, the CDR3 is TGTGCCACCAGCAGAGATTACGCTAGACTCGCCACAGATACGCAGTATTTT. The full variable domain, completed using reference TRBV15 and TRBJ2-3, is DAMVIQNPRYQVTQFGKPVTLSCSQTLNHNVMYWYQQKSSQAPKLLFHYYDKDFNNEADTPDNFQSRRPNTSFCFLDIRSPGLGDTAMYLCATSRDYARLATDTQYFGPGTRLTVL.

The CDR3 sequence: CASIPPGHPYEQYV. The CDR3 coding sequence is TGCGCCAGCATCCCTCCGGGACACCCCTACGAGCAGTACGTC. The gene calls are TRBV5-1 and TRBJ2-7; D might be TRBD1 (6 bases). Deletions cut 6 bases from V and 2 bases from J, with 15 bases between. The CDR3 runs to 14 residues. Germline lookup yields CDR1 SGHRS and CDR2 YFSETQ.

This clonotype came up once. V usage is TRBV6-2 or TRBV6-3 and J usage is TRBJ2-1; tentatively, D is TRBD2 (7 bases). The CDR3 sequence is 15 residues long. V was cut by 1 base and J by 9 bases, with 16 bases left in between. Germline V gene data show CDR1 as MNHEY and CDR2 as SVGEGT. CDR3 sequence reads: CASSYLGGGVGEQFF. The CDR3 nucleotides are TGTGCCAGCAGTTACTTGGGGGGGGGCGTCGGTGAGCAGTTCTTC.

This chain uses TRBV3-1 with TRBJ1-6; 8 bases map to TRBD1. Losses at the gene ends were 2 bases for V and 6 bases for J; bases not matched to a gene: 6. Germline V gene sequence: CDR1 LGHDT, CDR2 YNNKEL (reference sequence). The CDR3 extends over 16 amino acids. CDR3 bases: TGTGCCAGCAGCCAACTGGGACAGGAGCCTAATTCACCCCTCCACTTT. Translated, it gives CASSQLGQEPNSPLHF.

The CDR3 sequence: CASSRRTGGDEKLFF. In DNA, the CDR3 is TGTGCCAGCAGCCGGCGAACTGGGGGGGATGAAAAACTGTTTTTT. This chain uses TRBV7-9 with TRBJ1-4, with D possibly TRBD1 on 5 matching bases. The CDR3 totals 15 residues. Per germline, CDR1 SEHNR and CDR2 FQNEAQ (reference sequence). V lost 5 bases to trimming and J lost 6 bases, with 16 bases between them.

The chain couples TRBV12-3 or TRBV12-4 to TRBJ1-5; the D gene is possibly TRBD1 (6 bases). This CDR3 has 16 residues. The V and J ends lost 3 bases and 2 bases respectively, with 14 bases between them. This chain's CDR3 is CASSLYGGEGNQPQHF. The CDR3, as DNA: TGTGCCAGCAGTTTGTACGGGGGCGAGGGCAATCAGCCCCAGCATTTT.

CDR3: CASSTGMGANEKLFF. The DNA for the CDR3 is TGTGCCAGCAGTACCGGGATGGGAGCTAATGAAAAACTGTTTTTT. V usage is TRBV28 and J usage is TRBJ1-4; D gene unclear. V was shortened by 5 bases and J by 3 bases, with 13 bases between the two germline ends. Germline V gene sequence: CDR1 MDHEN, CDR2 SYDVKM. The length of the CDR3 is 15 residues.

The genes are TRBV30 and TRBJ1-5; 10 bases map to TRBD1. The V gene's germline CDR1 is GTSNPN and CDR2 SVGIG (reference sequence). The V segment lost 3 bases and the J segment 6 bases; nucleotides outside the gene matches: 2. This CDR3 contains 13 residues. The CDR3 nucleotides are TGTGCCTGGAGCGGACAGGGGGTTCAGCCCCAGCATTTT. This encodes CAWSGQGVQPQHF.

This clonotype was counted between two and nine times. The chain employs TRBV5-1 and TRBJ1-2, with 11 bases fitting TRBD1. Unmatched junction bases numbered 5, after V lost 5 bases and J lost 5 bases. The CDR3 runs to 14 residues. From germline, CDR1 is SGHRS and CDR2 YFSETQ. CDR3 sequence (DNA): TGCGCCAGCAGGGCCGGGACAGGGGGGTATGGCTACACCTTC. Protein product: CASRAGTGGYGYTF.

This clonotype has only a few counts. This chain links TRBV20-1 with TRBJ2-3; the match to TRBD2 covers 10 bases. Trimming took 3 bases from V and 3 from J; bases not matched to a gene: 6. The CDR3 totals 15 residues. Germline V gene sequence: CDR1 DFQATT, CDR2 SNEGSKA (reference sequence). The CDR3 sequence is CSASPLAGRTDTQYF. Written as DNA, the CDR3 is TGCAGTGCTAGCCCACTAGCGGGGAGGACAGATACGCAGTATTTT.

This sequence joins TRBV6-1 and TRBJ1-4; 7 nucleotides agree with TRBD1. The CDR3 length is 15 residues. Looked up from germline, CDR1 is MNHNS and CDR2 is SASEGT. V was pared by 6 bases and J by 5 bases, with 9 bases of the junction left unmatched. The CDR3 region has the DNA TGTGCCAGCAGCTCGACAGGGCGATTCAATGAAAAACTGTTTTTT. Protein sequence: CASSSTGRFNEKLFF.